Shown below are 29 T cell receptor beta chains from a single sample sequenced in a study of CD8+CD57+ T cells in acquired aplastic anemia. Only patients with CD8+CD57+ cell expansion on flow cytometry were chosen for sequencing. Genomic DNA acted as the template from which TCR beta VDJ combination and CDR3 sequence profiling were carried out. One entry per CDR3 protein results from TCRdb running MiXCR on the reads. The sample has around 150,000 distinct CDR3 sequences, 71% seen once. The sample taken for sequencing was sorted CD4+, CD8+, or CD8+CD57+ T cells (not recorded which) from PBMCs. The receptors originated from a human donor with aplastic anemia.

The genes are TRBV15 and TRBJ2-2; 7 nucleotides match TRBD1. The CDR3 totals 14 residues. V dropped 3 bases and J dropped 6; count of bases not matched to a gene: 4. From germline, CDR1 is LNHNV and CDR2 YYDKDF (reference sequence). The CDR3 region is CATSSTGEAGELFF. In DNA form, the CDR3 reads TGTGCCACCAGCAGTACAGGGGAAGCCGGGGAGCTGTTTTTT. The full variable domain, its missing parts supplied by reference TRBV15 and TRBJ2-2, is DAMVIQNPRYQVTQFGKPVTLSCSQTLNHNVMYWYQQKSSQAPKLLFHYYDKDFNNEADTPDNFQSRRPNTSFCFLDIRSPGLGDTAMYLCATSSTGEAGELFFGEGSRLTVL.

For the CDR3, the DNA is TGTGCCACCAGCAGAGAACCGGGGTACGAGCAGTACTTC. It encodes CATSREPGYEQYF. The chain carries TRBV15 and TRBJ2-7; possibly TRBD2 for D (5 bases). V was shortened by 0 bases and J by 4 bases, with 7 bases between the two germline ends. The CDR3 is 13 amino acids. CDR1 is LNHNV and CDR2 is YYDKDF in the germline V gene (reference sequence).

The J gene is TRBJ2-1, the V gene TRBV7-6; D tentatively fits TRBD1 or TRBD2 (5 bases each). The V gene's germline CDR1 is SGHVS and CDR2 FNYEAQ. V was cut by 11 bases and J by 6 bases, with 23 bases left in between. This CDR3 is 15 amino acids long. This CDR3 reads CADPTGARLGNEQFF. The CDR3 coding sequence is TGTGCCGACCCGACCGGGGCCAGATTAGGCAATGAGCAGTTCTTC.

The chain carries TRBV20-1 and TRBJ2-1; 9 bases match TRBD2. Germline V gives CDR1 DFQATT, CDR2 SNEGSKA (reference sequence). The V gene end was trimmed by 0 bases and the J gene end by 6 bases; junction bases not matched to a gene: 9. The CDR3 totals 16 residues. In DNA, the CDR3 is TGCAGTGCTAGAGATGAAGGCGGGAGGGCCCTCAATGAGCAGTTCTTC. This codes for CSARDEGGRALNEQFF.

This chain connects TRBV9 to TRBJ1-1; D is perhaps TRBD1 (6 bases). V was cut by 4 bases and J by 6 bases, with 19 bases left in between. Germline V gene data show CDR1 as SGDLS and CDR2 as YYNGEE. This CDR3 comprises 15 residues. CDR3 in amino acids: CASSPRGGREPEAFF. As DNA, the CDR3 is TGTGCCAGCAGCCCCCGAGGGGGGAGGGAGCCTGAAGCTTTCTTT.

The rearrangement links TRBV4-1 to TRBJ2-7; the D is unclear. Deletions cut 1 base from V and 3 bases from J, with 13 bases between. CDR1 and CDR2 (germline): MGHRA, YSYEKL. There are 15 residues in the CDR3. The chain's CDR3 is CASSQVVPSSYEQYF. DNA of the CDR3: TGCGCCAGCAGCCAAGTTGTCCCCTCCAGCTACGAGCAGTACTTC.

The CDR3 here is CAISVAGGGNEQFF. Here the CDR3 DNA reads TGTGCCATCAGTGTGGCGGGGGGGGGCAATGAGCAGTTCTTC. This rearrangement joins TRBV10-3 to TRBJ2-1; 9 bases map to TRBD2. V lost 4 bases, J lost 6 bases, and 4 bases stayed unmatched. CDR1 is ENHRY and CDR2 is SYGVKD in the germline V gene. This CDR3 is built from 14 residues.

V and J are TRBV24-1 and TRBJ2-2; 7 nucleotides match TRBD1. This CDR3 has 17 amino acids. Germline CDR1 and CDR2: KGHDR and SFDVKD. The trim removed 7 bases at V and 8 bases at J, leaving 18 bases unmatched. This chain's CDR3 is CATSLQGPDSKMGELFF. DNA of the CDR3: TGTGCCACCAGCTTACAGGGGCCCGATTCCAAGATGGGGGAGCTGTTTTTT.

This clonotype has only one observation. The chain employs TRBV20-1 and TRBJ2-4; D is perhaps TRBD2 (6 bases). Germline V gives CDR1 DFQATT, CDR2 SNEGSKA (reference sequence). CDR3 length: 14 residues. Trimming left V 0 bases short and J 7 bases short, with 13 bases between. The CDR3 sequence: CSARDGGNTNIQYF. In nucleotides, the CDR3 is TGCAGTGCTAGAGATGGGGGGAATACGAACATTCAGTACTTC.

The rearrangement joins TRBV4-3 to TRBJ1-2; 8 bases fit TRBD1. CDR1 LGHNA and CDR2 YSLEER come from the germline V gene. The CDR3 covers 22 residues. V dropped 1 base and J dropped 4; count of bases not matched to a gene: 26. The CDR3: CASSQARELGGTGQTNSYGYTF. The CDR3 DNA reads TGCGCCAGCAGCCAAGCAAGAGAGCTTGGAGGGACAGGTCAGACCAATTCCTATGGCTACACCTTC.

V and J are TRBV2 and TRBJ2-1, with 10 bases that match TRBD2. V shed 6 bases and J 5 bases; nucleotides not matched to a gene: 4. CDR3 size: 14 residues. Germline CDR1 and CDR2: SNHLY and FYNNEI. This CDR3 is CASSRGLANNEQFF. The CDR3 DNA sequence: TGTGCCAGCAGCCGGGGACTAGCGAACAATGAGCAGTTCTTC.

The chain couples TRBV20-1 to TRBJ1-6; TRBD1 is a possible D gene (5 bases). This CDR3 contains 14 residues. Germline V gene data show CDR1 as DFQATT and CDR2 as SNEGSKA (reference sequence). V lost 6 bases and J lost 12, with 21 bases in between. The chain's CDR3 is CSAAQGGNHRPLHF. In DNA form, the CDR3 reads TGCAGTGCAGCCCAGGGAGGGAACCATAGACCCCTCCACTTT.

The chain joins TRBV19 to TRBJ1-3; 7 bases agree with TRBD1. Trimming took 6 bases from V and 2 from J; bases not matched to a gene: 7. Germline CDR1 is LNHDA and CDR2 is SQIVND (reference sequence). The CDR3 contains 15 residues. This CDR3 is CASSSFQGAGNTIYF. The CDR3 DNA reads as TGTGCCAGTAGCTCCTTTCAGGGGGCTGGAAACACCATATATTTT.

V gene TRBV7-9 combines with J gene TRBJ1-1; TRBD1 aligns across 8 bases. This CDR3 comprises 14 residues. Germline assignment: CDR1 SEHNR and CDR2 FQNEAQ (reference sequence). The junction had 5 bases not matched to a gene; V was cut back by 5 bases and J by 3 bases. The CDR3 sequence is CASSLRGLHTEAFF. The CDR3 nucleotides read TGTGCCAGCAGCCTCAGGGGGCTACACACTGAAGCTTTCTTT.

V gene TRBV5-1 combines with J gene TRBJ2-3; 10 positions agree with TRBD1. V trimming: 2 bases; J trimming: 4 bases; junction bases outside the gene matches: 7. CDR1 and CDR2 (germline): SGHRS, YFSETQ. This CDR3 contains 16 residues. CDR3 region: CASSFAGTGVPDTQYF. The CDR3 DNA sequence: TGCGCCAGCAGCTTTGCCGGGACAGGGGTGCCAGATACGCAGTATTTT.

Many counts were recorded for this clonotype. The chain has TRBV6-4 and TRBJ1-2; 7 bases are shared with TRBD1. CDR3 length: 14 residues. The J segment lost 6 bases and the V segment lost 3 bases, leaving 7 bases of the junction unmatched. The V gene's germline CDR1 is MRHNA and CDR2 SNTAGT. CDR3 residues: CASSEILGGNGYTF. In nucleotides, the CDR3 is TGTGCCAGCAGTGAAATTTTAGGGGGCAATGGCTACACCTTC.

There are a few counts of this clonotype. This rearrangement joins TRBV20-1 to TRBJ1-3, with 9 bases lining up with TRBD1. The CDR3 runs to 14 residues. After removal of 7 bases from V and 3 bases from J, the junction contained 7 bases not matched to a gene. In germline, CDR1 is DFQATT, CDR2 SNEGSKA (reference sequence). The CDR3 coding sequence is TGCAGTGTGACACAGGGGGCGCTTGGAAACACCATATATTTT. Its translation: CSVTQGALGNTIYF.

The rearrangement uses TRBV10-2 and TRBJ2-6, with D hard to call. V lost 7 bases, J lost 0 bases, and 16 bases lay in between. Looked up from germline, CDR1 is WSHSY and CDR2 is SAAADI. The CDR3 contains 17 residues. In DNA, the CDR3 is TGCGCCAGCATGACCGCTCTTGGCAGCTCTGGGGCCAACGTCCTGACTTTC. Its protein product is CASMTALGSSGANVLTF.

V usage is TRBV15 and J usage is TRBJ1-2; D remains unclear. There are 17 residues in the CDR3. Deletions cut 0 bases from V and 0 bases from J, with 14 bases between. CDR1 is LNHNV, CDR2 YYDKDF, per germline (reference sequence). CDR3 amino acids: CATSRDSDRISNYGYTF. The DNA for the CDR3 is TGTGCCACCAGCAGAGATTCGGACCGCATATCTAACTATGGCTACACCTTC.

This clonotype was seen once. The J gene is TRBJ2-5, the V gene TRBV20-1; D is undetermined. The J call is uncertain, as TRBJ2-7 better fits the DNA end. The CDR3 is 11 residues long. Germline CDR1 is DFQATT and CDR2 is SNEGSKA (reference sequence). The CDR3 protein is CSATGSYEQYF. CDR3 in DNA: TGCAGTGCTACGGGCTCCTACGAGCAGTACTTC.

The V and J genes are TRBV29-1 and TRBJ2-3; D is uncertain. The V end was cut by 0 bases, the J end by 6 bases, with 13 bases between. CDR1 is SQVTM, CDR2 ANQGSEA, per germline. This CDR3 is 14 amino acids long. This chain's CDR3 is CSVEDTSRRDTQYF. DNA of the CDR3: TGCAGCGTTGAAGACACCAGTCGTCGGGATACGCAGTATTTT.

CDR3: CASSSTTSGSSYEQYF. The CDR3 region has the DNA TGTGCCAGTAGCTCGACGACTAGCGGGTCCTCCTACGAGCAGTACTTC. The chain links TRBV19 to TRBJ2-7; 10 nucleotides agree with TRBD2. Germline V gene sequence: CDR1 LNHDA, CDR2 SQIVND (reference sequence). V gave up 6 bases and J gave up 0 bases; unmatched junction bases: 8. The CDR3 is 16 amino acids.

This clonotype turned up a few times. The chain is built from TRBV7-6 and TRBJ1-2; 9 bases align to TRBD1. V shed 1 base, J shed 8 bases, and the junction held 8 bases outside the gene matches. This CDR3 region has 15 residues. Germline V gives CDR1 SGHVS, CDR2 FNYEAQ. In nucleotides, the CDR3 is TGTGCCAGCAGCTTAGACGAGACAGGGGGAGGCGGCTACACCTTC. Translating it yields CASSLDETGGGGYTF.

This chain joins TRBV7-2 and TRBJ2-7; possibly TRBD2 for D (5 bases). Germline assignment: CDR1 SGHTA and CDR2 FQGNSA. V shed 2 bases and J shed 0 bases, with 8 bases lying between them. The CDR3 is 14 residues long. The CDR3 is CASSLTRPSYEQYF. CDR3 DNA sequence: TGTGCCAGCAGCTTAACTAGGCCCTCCTACGAGCAGTACTTC.

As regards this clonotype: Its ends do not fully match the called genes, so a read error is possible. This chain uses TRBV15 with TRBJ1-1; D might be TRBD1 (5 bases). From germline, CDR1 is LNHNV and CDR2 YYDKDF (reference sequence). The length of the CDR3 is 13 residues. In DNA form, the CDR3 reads TGTGCCACAAGCAGAGGCGTGACAGAGGAAGCTTTCTTT. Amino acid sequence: CATSRGVTEEAFF.

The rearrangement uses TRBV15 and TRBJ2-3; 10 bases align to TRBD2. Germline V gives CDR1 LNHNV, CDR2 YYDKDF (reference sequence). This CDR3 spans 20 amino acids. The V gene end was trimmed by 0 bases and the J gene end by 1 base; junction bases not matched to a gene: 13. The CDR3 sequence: CATSRERAGGPSFRTDTQYF. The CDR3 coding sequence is TGTGCCACCAGCAGAGAGCGAGCGGGGGGGCCCTCCTTCCGCACAGATACGCAGTATTTT.

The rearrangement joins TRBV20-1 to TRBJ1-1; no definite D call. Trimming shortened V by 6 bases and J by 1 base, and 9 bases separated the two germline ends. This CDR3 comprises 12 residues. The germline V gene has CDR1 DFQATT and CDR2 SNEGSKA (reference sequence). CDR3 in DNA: TGCAGTGCCCCCAAAGAGAACACTGAAGCTTTCTTT. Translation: CSAPKENTEAFF.

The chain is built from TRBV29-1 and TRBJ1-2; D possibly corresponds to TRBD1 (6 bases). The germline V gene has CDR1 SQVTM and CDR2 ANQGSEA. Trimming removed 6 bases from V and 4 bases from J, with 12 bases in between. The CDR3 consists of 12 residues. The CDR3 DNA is TGCAGCGTGGTGACAGGCCCCTATGGCTACACCTTC. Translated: CSVVTGPYGYTF.

The CDR3 sequence: CASSRGKKEGGQFF. For the CDR3, the DNA is TGTGCCAGCAGCCGAGGAAAAAAGGAAGGGGGGCAGTTCTTC. This chain uses TRBV7-6 with TRBJ2-1, with D perhaps matching TRBD1 (6 bases). V lost 5 bases and J 12 bases, leaving 20 bases between the germline ends. CDR1 and CDR2 (germline): SGHVS, FNYEAQ. The CDR3 loop spans 14 amino acids.